This TCR beta chain is drawn from a study of human T cells and chemical hapten exposure. Whole-study context: An approximately 2 cm by approximately 2 cm inner upper arm patch received 2% DPC for sensitization.

In the original processing: There were a median of around 96,000 TCRs per sample, with a range from roughly 20,000 to 700,000. TCRdb processed the RACE reads anew with MiXCR; each CDR3 protein has one entry. Here the V and J calls rest on TCRdb's processing, not on the authors' analysis. The repertoire includes approximately 80,000 distinct CDR3 sequences, 10% to 14% of them detected once, and roughly 3.7% sits in the top ten. This clonotype was counted ten times or more. The CDR3 contains 17 residues. Germline V gene sequence: CDR1 MNHEY, CDR2 SVGEGT. V was pared by 1 base and J by 0 bases, with 4 bases of the junction left unmatched. The time point here: patch test 3, about 24 weeks after DPC sensitization. The treatment is: therapeutic diphenylcyclopropenone sensitization with weekly scalp DPC. Extraction of total RNA was performed on unfractionated whole blood.

The starting material was whole blood, obtained in connection with sensitization to the hapten diphenylcyclopropenone (DPC). The origin of this receptor is a woman aged 50 to 60 with alopecia areata. Some clones in this sample may be carry-over from other donors' samples. This chain links TRBV6-2 or TRBV6-3 with TRBJ2-2; 8 nucleotides match TRBD2. The CDR3 nucleotides are TGTGCCAGCAGTTACTTTCTGGGACTAGCGAACACCGGGGAGCTGTTTTTT. This codes for CASSYFLGLANTGELFF.